The clone carrying this T cell receptor beta chain has just one count. Per the authors' pipeline: Amplification of reference gene primers was used by the study to estimate nucleated cell counts. Repertoires were generated with immunoSEQ multiplex PCR, while TCRdb's copy carries only in-frame clones and drops some. Clone size and V and J calls were adopted from that table, with D and trimming inferred from the DNA. The sample has fewer than 75,000 clones; around 87% are singletons. The sample belongs to a study of blood T cell repertoires in COVID-19. Study context: Acute and convalescent COVID-19 samples came from the United States, Italy and Spain. Sample material is recorded as cDNA or gDNA derived from T cells, B-cell-depleted T cells, or PBMCs.

Germline V lookup: CDR1 MNHEY, CDR2 SVGAGI. The CDR3 has 15 amino acids. The ends lost 6 bases at V and 2 bases at J; junction bases unmatched: 9. The J gene is TRBJ1-2, the V gene TRBV6-5; 7 bases fit TRBD1. The TCR was taken from a man aged 55 to 69 with active or convalescent COVID-19. The sequencing sample was made of peripheral blood. In nucleotides, the CDR3 is TGTGCCAGCAGCCAATCGGACAGGACAAACTATGGCTACACCTTC. This encodes CASSQSDRTNYGYTF.